Following are 19 T cell receptor beta chains from one sample sequenced in a study of CD8 T cells in ankylosing spondylitis. One entry per CDR3 protein results from TCRdb running MiXCR on the 5' RACE reads. In the table there are some 240,000 distinct CDR3 sequences, more than 20% of which are singletons. Input material: blood, either unsorted or a sorted T cell fraction (not recorded which). The source is a male donor with ankylosing spondylitis or in good health (not recorded which).

This clonotype was counted a few times. This CDR3 reads CASSLSSGEETQYF. CDR3 coding DNA: TGTGCCAGCAGTTTGTCTAGCGGGGAAGAGACCCAGTACTTC. The chain combines TRBV12-3 or TRBV12-4 with TRBJ2-5; 9 positions match TRBD2. The CDR3 totals 14 residues. V lost 3 bases to trimming and J lost 3 bases; unmatched junction nucleotides: 2.

This clonotype was detected only a few times. J is TRBJ2-3 and V is TRBV20-1; a possible D gene is TRBD2 (5 bases). This CDR3 region has 15 residues. V lost 0 bases, J lost 4 bases, and 14 bases lay in between. Germline assignment: CDR1 DFQATT and CDR2 SNEGSKA (reference sequence). The CDR3 loop reads CSARDDYWVADTQYF. CDR3 DNA sequence: TGCAGTGCTAGAGATGACTATTGGGTGGCAGATACGCAGTATTTT.

This clonotype has at least ten counts. CDR3 loop: CSASQGNEDYTF. The CDR3 nucleotides read TGCAGTGCATCACAGGGGAACGAGGACTACACCTTC. V and J are TRBV20-1 and TRBJ1-2; TRBD1 matches 7 bases. CDR3 size: 12 residues. Per germline, CDR1 DFQATT and CDR2 SNEGSKA (reference sequence). V lost 6 bases to trimming and J lost 10 bases; unmatched junction nucleotides: 11.

At least ten counts were recorded for this clonotype. The chain joins TRBV6-1 to TRBJ2-6; 9 bases align to TRBD1. Germline CDR1 reads MNHNS; CDR2 reads SASEGT. The V segment lost 6 bases and the J segment 1 base; nucleotides outside the gene matches: 10. CDR3 size: 18 residues. CDR3 loop: CASRRNRGRSSGANVLTF. The CDR3 nucleotides read TGTGCCAGCAGACGAAACAGGGGGCGATCGTCTGGGGCCAACGTCCTGACTTTC.

The gene calls are TRBV6-2 or TRBV6-3 and TRBJ2-1; TRBD2 aligns across 12 bases. There are 14 residues in the CDR3. Germline lookup yields CDR1 MNHEY and CDR2 SVGEGT. Trimming took 10 bases from V and 8 from J; bases not matched to a gene: 9. Here the CDR3 DNA reads TGTGCCACTATGACTAGCGGGGGTAGCGATGAGCAGTTCTTC. It is translated as CATMTSGGSDEQFF.

The sample holds a few counts of this clonotype. V and J are TRBV12-3 or TRBV12-4 and TRBJ1-1; possibly TRBD1 for D (5 bases). There are 11 residues in the CDR3. The V end was cut by 2 bases, the J end by 10 bases, with 8 bases between. CDR3 in amino acids: CASSLRGGAFF. The CDR3 DNA sequence: TGTGCCAGCAGTTTAAGGGGAGGAGCTTTCTTT.

This clonotype appeared many times. CDR3 sequence reads: CASSYRTGGETEAFF. CDR3 in DNA: TGCGCCAGCAGCTATAGGACAGGGGGCGAAACTGAAGCTTTCTTT. The V call is TRBV5-1, the J call TRBJ1-1; 11 nucleotides agree with TRBD1. Germline values: CDR1 SGHRS, CDR2 YFSETQ. The J segment lost 5 bases and the V segment lost 3 bases, leaving 6 bases of the junction unmatched. There are 15 residues in the CDR3.

This clonotype was seen repeatedly, ten times or more. This chain joins TRBV4-1 and TRBJ1-4, with 7 bases fitting TRBD1. The CDR3 is 17 residues long. Trimming took 3 bases from V and 8 from J; bases not matched to a gene: 15. Germline assignment: CDR1 MGHRA and CDR2 YSYEKL. The CDR3 nucleotides are TGCGCCAGCAGCCAGACCTATCGACAGGGACGGGACGAAAAACTGTTTTTT. This translates into CASSQTYRQGRDEKLFF.

The sample holds a few counts of this clonotype. The genes are TRBV12-3 or TRBV12-4 and TRBJ2-5; TRBD2 is a possible D gene (5 bases). Trimming removed 2 bases at V and 0 bases at J, with 16 bases between. This CDR3 comprises 17 residues. The CDR3 DNA sequence: TGTGCCAGCAGTTTAAATCGTCACGGGAACCACCAAGAGACCCAGTACTTC. It codes for CASSLNRHGNHQETQYF.

This clonotype occurred a few times. This rearrangement joins TRBV20-1 to TRBJ2-7; D ambiguous. From germline, CDR1 is DFQATT and CDR2 SNEGSKA (reference sequence). This CDR3 region has 13 residues. The V end lost 1 base, the J end lost 3 bases, and 10 bases lay between the germline ends. CDR3 in amino acids: CSARGLTYYEQYF. Written as DNA, the CDR3 is TGCAGTGCTAGAGGACTGACGTACTACGAGCAGTACTTC.

The sample holds a few counts of this clonotype. The chain joins TRBV5-1 to TRBJ1-6; D gene ambiguous. CDR1 and CDR2 (germline): SGHRS, YFSETQ. The CDR3 has 15 residues. The V and J ends lost 1 base and 7 bases respectively, with 12 bases between them. The CDR3 loop reads CASSLTGLGNSPLHF. CDR3 bases: TGCGCCAGCAGCTTGACGGGGTTAGGGAATTCACCCCTCCACTTT.

The rearrangement uses TRBV20-1 and TRBJ1-6, with D tentatively TRBD1 (6 bases). The CDR3 runs to 15 residues. Trimming took off 1 base at V and 6 bases at J, with 13 bases between the two ends. CDR1 and CDR2 from the germline V gene are DFQATT and SNEGSKA (reference sequence). CDR3 loop: CSARGDTGRNSPLHF. CDR3 DNA: TGCAGTGCTAGAGGAGACACAGGGCGTAATTCACCCCTCCACTTT.

Points on this clonotype: A junction end diverges from the germline sequence, so it may reflect a read error. The chain carries TRBV7-6 and TRBJ2-2; weak D call: TRBD2 (5 bases). Per germline, CDR1 SGHVS and CDR2 FNYEAQ. The CDR3 length is 14 residues. CDR3 nucleotide sequence: TGTGCCAGCAGCTCCCAGGCCGCCGACGGGGAGCTGTCTTTT. Amino acids: CASSSQAADGELSF.

The chain couples TRBV10-3 to TRBJ2-1, with 14 bases that match TRBD2. J gave up 9 bases and V 3 bases, and 10 bases lay outside the gene matches. CDR1 is ENHRY, CDR2 SYGVKD, per germline. The CDR3 spans 17 residues. CDR3 nucleotide sequence: TGTGCCATCAGTGACCCGACTAGCGGGGGGGACCAGGGTGAGCAGTTCTTC. It yields the protein CAISDPTSGGDQGEQFF.

This clonotype was found a few times. The chain has TRBV20-1 and TRBJ2-1; 12 bases fit TRBD1. CDR3 length equals 15 residues. In germline, CDR1 is DFQATT, CDR2 SNEGSKA (reference sequence). The ends lost 0 bases at V and 8 bases at J; junction bases unmatched: 5. The CDR3 sequence is CSARDPGQGADEQFF. CDR3 in DNA: TGCAGTGCTAGAGATCCGGGACAGGGGGCCGATGAGCAGTTCTTC.

This clonotype was picked up many times. The chain uses TRBV29-1 and TRBJ2-3; D gene ambiguous. Germline V gene data show CDR1 as SQVTM and CDR2 as ANQGSEA. With 4 bases removed from V and 10 bases from J, the gap between germline ends came to 9 bases. This CDR3 comprises 10 residues. As DNA, the CDR3 is TGCAGCGTTGTCAGTGGTGCGCAGTATTTT. Protein sequence: CSVVSGAQYF.

This chain links TRBV9 with TRBJ2-7; D perhaps matches TRBD2 (6 bases). Germline CDR1 reads SGDLS; CDR2 reads YYNGEE. Deletions cut 4 bases from V and 2 bases from J, with 13 bases between. The CDR3 covers 14 residues. The CDR3 sequence: CASSPRLDTYEQYF. CDR3 in DNA: TGTGCCAGCAGCCCCCGACTAGATACCTACGAGCAGTACTTC.

The chain uses TRBV2 and TRBJ2-1; a possible D gene is TRBD2 (7 bases). CDR1 and CDR2 from the germline V gene are SNHLY and FYNNEI. V lost 5 bases and J lost 2, with 13 bases in between. The CDR3 consists of 15 residues. The CDR3 loop reads CASSTEGGPYNEQFF. DNA for the CDR3: TGTGCCAGCAGTACCGAGGGGGGGCCCTACAATGAGCAGTTCTTC. The full variable domain, in which reference TRBV2 and TRBJ2-1 provide the parts outside the CDR3, is EPEVTQTPSHQVTQMGQEVILRCVPISNHLYFYWYRQILGQKVEFLVSFYNNEISEKSEIFDDQFSVERPDGSNFTLKIRSTKLEDSAMYFCASSTEGGPYNEQFFGPGTRLTVL.

This clonotype was found many times. The chain joins TRBV12-3 or TRBV12-4 to TRBJ2-2; D gene uncertain. CDR3 length: 14 residues. Trimming took 2 bases from V and 6 from J, leaving 10 bases between them. The CDR3 nucleotides read TGTGCCAGCAGTTTATTACTGGGCCCCGGGGAGCTGTTTTTT. Translating it yields CASSLLLGPGELFF.